This T cell receptor (beta chain) was sequenced during a study of cytomegalovirus exposure and HLA in healthy donors. Study outcomes and limitations: Across donors, most TCRs were seen rarely, yet some public ones were widespread. Altogether, some 160 TCR beta chains were recorded as cytomegalovirus-associated.

The CDR3 extends over 14 amino acids. V shed 0 bases, J shed 5 bases, and the junction held 4 bases outside the gene matches. The V gene's germline CDR1 is MGHRA and CDR2 YSYEKL. TCRdb's copy holds only in-frame clones and misses some; the assay was immunoSEQ multiplex PCR. The table lists 150,000 or so clones, about 86% of them singletons. Note on this clone: Its antigen is undetermined.

This TCR derives from a man aged 18 to 35 in good health and CMV-seropositive. The sample comprised PBMCs. The chain employs TRBV4-1 and TRBJ2-7; the match to TRBD1 covers 7 bases. The CDR3 here is CASSQEPGGDEQYF. Written as DNA, the CDR3 is TGCGCCAGCAGCCAAGAGCCAGGGGGAGACGAGCAGTACTTC.